This is a list of T cell receptor beta chains from one sample in a study of OX40 agonist ivuxolimab in advanced cancers. Repertoires were generated with immunoSEQ multiplex PCR, while TCRdb's copy carries only in-frame clones and drops some. The table has tens of thousands of clones, just under 90% seen once. Sequences were derived from CD4+ or CD8+ T cells sorted from blood, sampled in a trial of the OX40 agonist ivuxolimab. All receptors come from an adult with an advanced solid tumor such as melanoma, head and neck, liver or kidney cancer. CDR3s include the opening cysteine and the closing phenylalanine or tryptophan. Each record gives: D gene, clone size, V gene, J gene, CDR3 DNA, CDR3 protein. D genes are given only for firm matches. Clone size is stated in some rows and not others, as once, few, many or a class when expanded.

D gene: TRBD1; clone size: -; V gene: TRBV7-9; J gene: TRBJ1-1; CDR3 DNA: TGTGCCAGCAGCTTGACAGGGCGTGAAGCTTTCTTT; CDR3 protein: CASSLTGREAFF
D gene: -; clone size: -; V gene: TRBV19; J gene: TRBJ2-2; CDR3 DNA: TGTGCCAGTAGTACCGGAGGCACCGGGGAGCTGTTTTTT; CDR3 protein: CASSTGGTGELFF
D gene: TRBD1; clone size: -; V gene: TRBV6-1; J gene: TRBJ2-7; CDR3 DNA: TGTGCCACCTACAACAGGGGGCGTAGTACCTACGAGCAGTACTTC; CDR3 protein: CATYNRGRSTYEQYF
D gene: TRBD2; clone size: -; V gene: TRBV19; J gene: TRBJ2-1; CDR3 DNA: TGTGCCAGTAGTGTTAGCGGGGGATCCTACAATGAGCAGTTCTTC; CDR3 protein: CASSVSGGSYNEQFF
D gene: TRBD1; clone size: -; V gene: TRBV5-1; J gene: TRBJ2-7; CDR3 DNA: TGCGCCAGCACCGGGACAGGGGGCTTCTACGAGCAGTACTTC; CDR3 protein: CASTGTGGFYEQYF
D gene: TRBD2; clone size: -; V gene: TRBV2; J gene: TRBJ2-1; CDR3 DNA: TGTGCCAGCAGTGAGATTAGCGGGACTTCCTACAATGAGCAGTTCTTC; CDR3 protein: CASSEISGTSYNEQFF
D gene: -; clone size: once; V gene: TRBV6-5; J gene: TRBJ1-2; CDR3 DNA: TGTGCCAGCAGTGTGTCCGTGACTAACTATGGCTACACCTTC; CDR3 protein: CASSVSVTNYGYTF
D gene: -; clone size: -; V gene: TRBV9; J gene: TRBJ2-2; CDR3 DNA: TGTGCCAGCAGCCCCCGACGGGTCGGGGAGCTGTTTTTT; CDR3 protein: CASSPRRVGELFF
D gene: TRBD2; clone size: -; V gene: TRBV27; J gene: TRBJ2-7; CDR3 DNA: TGTGCCAGCAGGCCCACGGCGGGAGGATGGTACGAGCAGTACTTC; CDR3 protein: CASRPTAGGWYEQYF
D gene: -; clone size: -; V gene: TRBV9; J gene: TRBJ2-7; CDR3 DNA: TGTGCCAGCGAGGGCGACCTCGGCGAGCAGTACTTC; CDR3 protein: CASEGDLGEQYF
D gene: -; clone size: -; V gene: TRBV13; J gene: TRBJ1-2; CDR3 DNA: TGTGCCAGCAGCTTACGACAGGCGGGCTACACCTTC; CDR3 protein: CASSLRQAGYTF
D gene: -; clone size: -; V gene: TRBV7-9; J gene: TRBJ2-1; CDR3 DNA: TGTGCCAGCAGCTTGAGACGAGGGGAGCAGTTCTTC; CDR3 protein: CASSLRRGEQFF
D gene: -; clone size: -; V gene: TRBV7-9; J gene: TRBJ1-2; CDR3 DNA: TGTGCCAGCAGCTTCTTACAGAATGGCTACACCTTC; CDR3 protein: CASSFLQNGYTF
D gene: TRBD1; clone size: -; V gene: TRBV27; J gene: TRBJ2-7; CDR3 DNA: TGTGCCAGCAGTTGGACAGGGGGCAACTACGAGCAGTACTTC; CDR3 protein: CASSWTGGNYEQYF
D gene: TRBD2; clone size: -; V gene: TRBV2; J gene: TRBJ2-5; CDR3 DNA: TGTGCCAGTAAGAGCGGGAGGGTTCAGGAGACCCAGTACTTC; CDR3 protein: CASKSGRVQETQYF
D gene: -; clone size: -; V gene: TRBV5-4; J gene: TRBJ2-7; CDR3 DNA: TGTGCCAGCAGCTTCGACTCCTCCTACGAGCAGTACTTC; CDR3 protein: CASSFDSSYEQYF
D gene: TRBD1; clone size: -; V gene: TRBV27; J gene: TRBJ1-2; CDR3 DNA: TGTGCCAGCAGTCCGTGGGACAGGGCTGGCTACACCTTC; CDR3 protein: CASSPWDRAGYTF
D gene: -; clone size: -; V gene: TRBV30; J gene: TRBJ1-2; CDR3 DNA: TGTGCCTGGAGTCCCGGTTGGGCAGGTGGTGGGAACACCTTC; CDR3 protein: CAWSPGWAGGGNTF
D gene: -; clone size: -; V gene: TRBV9; J gene: TRBJ1-5; CDR3 DNA: TGTGCCAGCGGGGGGAATAATCAGCCCCAGCATTTT; CDR3 protein: CASGGNNQPQHF
D gene: TRBD2; clone size: -; V gene: TRBV7-3; J gene: TRBJ2-1; CDR3 DNA: TGTGCCAGCAGCCCCCAGCGGGGGTCCTACAATGAGCAGTTCTTC; CDR3 protein: CASSPQRGSYNEQFF
D gene: -; clone size: -; V gene: TRBV4-2; J gene: TRBJ1-2; CDR3 DNA: TGTGCCAGCAGCCACTACGGACGCGGTCTTAACTATGGCTACACCTTC; CDR3 protein: CASSHYGRGLNYGYTF
D gene: TRBD1; clone size: -; V gene: TRBV15; J gene: TRBJ1-5; CDR3 DNA: TGTGCCACCAGCAGTCAACCGGCAGGGGGAAATCAGCCCCAGCATTTT; CDR3 protein: CATSSQPAGGNQPQHF
D gene: -; clone size: -; V gene: TRBV27; J gene: TRBJ2-7; CDR3 DNA: TGTGCCAGCAGCCACACCCCAGCCGAGCAGTACTTC; CDR3 protein: CASSHTPAEQYF
D gene: -; clone size: few; V gene: TRBV9; J gene: TRBJ1-1; CDR3 DNA: TGTGCCAGCAGCGACACAGAACTTGAAGCTTTCTTT; CDR3 protein: CASSDTELEAFF
D gene: TRBD1; clone size: -; V gene: TRBV28; J gene: TRBJ1-2; CDR3 DNA: TGTGCCAGCAGTTTATCGACAGGGGGCTACTATGGCTACACCTTC; CDR3 protein: CASSLSTGGYYGYTF
D gene: -; clone size: -; V gene: TRBV10-1; J gene: TRBJ2-3; CDR3 DNA: TGCGCCAGCAGTACCGGGACTCACACAGATACGCAGTATTTT; CDR3 protein: CASSTGTHTDTQYF
D gene: -; clone size: -; V gene: TRBV29-1; J gene: TRBJ1-2; CDR3 DNA: TGCAGCGTTGGAGGGATAGACGGCTACACCTTC; CDR3 protein: CSVGGIDGYTF
D gene: -; clone size: -; V gene: TRBV4-1; J gene: TRBJ2-7; CDR3 DNA: TGCGCCAGCAGCCAAGCCGGGGGCGGGAACGAGCAGTACTTC; CDR3 protein: CASSQAGGGNEQYF
D gene: TRBD2; clone size: -; V gene: TRBV19; J gene: TRBJ2-1; CDR3 DNA: TGTGCCAGTAGTATTAGCGGGGGCTCCTACAATGAGCAGTTCTTC; CDR3 protein: CASSISGGSYNEQFF
D gene: TRBD2; clone size: -; V gene: TRBV10-1; J gene: TRBJ2-3; CDR3 DNA: TGCGCCAGCAGTGATAGCGGGGGGGCCATAGATACGCAGTATTTT; CDR3 protein: CASSDSGGAIDTQYF
D gene: -; clone size: -; V gene: TRBV27; J gene: TRBJ2-4; CDR3 DNA: TGTGCCAGCAGCCCCGGGGGAATGGGTGGACTAGCCAAAAACATTCAGTACTTC; CDR3 protein: CASSPGGMGGLAKNIQYF
D gene: TRBD2; clone size: once; V gene: TRBV27; J gene: TRBJ2-5; CDR3 DNA: TGTGCCAGCAGTTTATCCCTAGCGGGAGAGACCCAGTACTTC; CDR3 protein: CASSLSLAGETQYF
D gene: -; clone size: once; V gene: TRBV21-1; J gene: TRBJ1-1; CDR3 DNA: TGTGCCAGCAGCAAAGATCCCCAGGGTTCGAACACTGAAGCTTTCTTT; CDR3 protein: CASSKDPQGSNTEAFF
D gene: -; clone size: -; V gene: TRBV7-9; J gene: TRBJ2-7; CDR3 DNA: TGTGCCAGCAGCGGAACCGGAATTTCCTACGAGCAGTACTTC; CDR3 protein: CASSGTGISYEQYF
D gene: TRBD1; clone size: -; V gene: TRBV19; J gene: TRBJ2-2; CDR3 DNA: TGTGCCAGTAGTATAGAGCCGGGACAGGGGTCCGGGGAGCTGTTTTTT; CDR3 protein: CASSIEPGQGSGELFF
D gene: -; clone size: -; V gene: TRBV27; J gene: TRBJ2-1; CDR3 DNA: TGTGCCAGCAGTCCCGGAGCGCGGGAGCAGTTCTTC; CDR3 protein: CASSPGAREQFF
D gene: -; clone size: -; V gene: TRBV27; J gene: TRBJ1-3; CDR3 DNA: TGTGCCAGCGCAGGGTCAGGAAACACCATATATTTT; CDR3 protein: CASAGSGNTIYF
D gene: TRBD1; clone size: -; V gene: TRBV12-5; J gene: TRBJ2-3; CDR3 DNA: TGTGCTAGTGGTTTGTTGACAGGGGGAGTCACAGATACGCAGTATTTT; CDR3 protein: CASGLLTGGVTDTQYF
D gene: TRBD1; clone size: -; V gene: TRBV5-8; J gene: TRBJ2-7; CDR3 DNA: TGTGCCAGCAGCTTGATGATTTGGACAGGGGACTCCTACGAGCAGTACTTC; CDR3 protein: CASSLMIWTGDSYEQYF
D gene: -; clone size: -; V gene: TRBV13; J gene: TRBJ1-1; CDR3 DNA: TGTGCCAGCAGCTTACCGGGGGGCGAGTACACTGAAGCTTTCTTT; CDR3 protein: CASSLPGGEYTEAFF
D gene: -; clone size: once; V gene: TRBV9; J gene: TRBJ2-1; CDR3 DNA: TGTGCCAGCAGCGTAGGCCTGGAGCAGTTCTTC; CDR3 protein: CASSVGLEQFF
D gene: TRBD1; clone size: -; V gene: TRBV5-8; J gene: TRBJ1-4; CDR3 DNA: TGTGCCAGCAGCCCCTGGACAGGGAATGAAAAACTGTTTTTT; CDR3 protein: CASSPWTGNEKLFF
D gene: TRBD1; clone size: few; V gene: TRBV19; J gene: TRBJ1-5; CDR3 DNA: TGTGCCAGTACCGACAGGGTGAGCAATCAGCCCCAGCATTTT; CDR3 protein: CASTDRVSNQPQHF
D gene: TRBD1; clone size: once; V gene: TRBV4-1; J gene: TRBJ2-3; CDR3 DNA: TGCGCCAGCAGCCAAACAGGGGCTGCGCAGTATTTT; CDR3 protein: CASSQTGAAQYF
D gene: -; clone size: -; V gene: TRBV21-1; J gene: TRBJ1-5; CDR3 DNA: TGTGCCAGCAGCAAAGGGGGTGGGACTCAGCCCCAGCATTTT; CDR3 protein: CASSKGGGTQPQHF
D gene: -; clone size: -; V gene: TRBV27; J gene: TRBJ2-5; CDR3 DNA: TGTGCCAGCAGTCCCACAGCAGGGAGGAGAGAGACCCAGTACTTC; CDR3 protein: CASSPTAGRRETQYF
D gene: -; clone size: -; V gene: TRBV5-1; J gene: TRBJ1-5; CDR3 DNA: TGCGCCAGCAGCTTGGAGTCAGGGGATAATCAGCCCCAGCATTTT; CDR3 protein: CASSLESGDNQPQHF
D gene: -; clone size: -; V gene: TRBV7-9; J gene: TRBJ1-2; CDR3 DNA: TGTGCCAGCAGACCTTGGGGGGCGGTTGGCTACACCTTC; CDR3 protein: CASRPWGAVGYTF
D gene: -; clone size: -; V gene: TRBV29-1; J gene: TRBJ2-7; CDR3 DNA: TGCAGCGTTGAAACAGGGTACGAGCAGTACTTC; CDR3 protein: CSVETGYEQYF
D gene: -; clone size: -; V gene: TRBV5-6; J gene: TRBJ2-3; CDR3 DNA: TGTGCCAGCAGCCCGAGCTGGAGCCCCTCGAAGGCAGATACGCAGTATTTT; CDR3 protein: CASSPSWSPSKADTQYF
D gene: TRBD2; clone size: few; V gene: TRBV7-3; J gene: TRBJ2-1; CDR3 DNA: TGTGCCAGCAGCCCCCTGGGGGGGGACAATGAGCAGTTCTTC; CDR3 protein: CASSPLGGDNEQFF